The sample holds many counts of the clone carrying this T cell receptor beta chain. Its antigen is as yet unknown. Researchers took RNA transcripts and amplified the TCR beta CDR3 regions from them. An initial round of RT-PCR targeting the TCR CDR3 relied on the HTBI primer set. TCRdb re-derived calls from the multiplex PCR reads in MiXCR, one entry per CDR3 protein. The repertoire includes about 400,000 distinct CDR3 sequences, approximately 14% of them detected once, and roughly an eighth sits in the top ten. Germline CDR1 is DFQATT and CDR2 is SNEGSKA (reference sequence). The CDR3 loop spans 14 amino acids. Trimming cost V 3 bases and J 10 bases, with 19 bases left between them. The sample comes from a study of T cells in Graves' hyperthyroidism and ophthalmopathy. General observations from the study: Most thyroid-expanded clonotypes above 0.001 were also found in blood.

Diagnosis relied on clinical symptoms, serum thyroxine and TRAb, thyroid ultrasound and orbital computed tomography. The PBMCs had their origin in roughly 10 ml of fresh peripheral blood. This receptor was obtained from a woman between 18 and 29 years old with Graves' hyperthyroidism. Sequenced sample: blood. The rearrangement uses TRBV20-1 and TRBJ2-1; tentative D call: TRBD2 (6 bases). The chain's CDR3 is CSASLPGLPREQFF. CDR3 bases: TGCAGTGCTAGCCTACCGGGACTCCCTAGAGAGCAGTTCTTC.